This T cell receptor beta chain was identified in a study of CD8 T cells in ankylosing spondylitis. Study outcomes and limitations: The study identified a TCR beta motif of roughly eight highly homologous variants that appeared characteristic of ankylosing spondylitis blood.

This clonotype was picked up a small number of times. Its antigen is not identified. Libraries of TCR beta came from quantitative 5'-RACE with molecular barcodes. TCRdb re-called the 5' RACE reads through MiXCR, storing one row per CDR3 protein. Of just over 350,000 distinct CDR3 sequences in the sample, 20% to 25% are singletons; the top ten hold about an eighth. This TCR was recovered from a male donor with ankylosing spondylitis or in good health (not recorded which). Specimen: blood, either unsorted or a sorted T cell fraction (not recorded which).

Written as DNA, the CDR3 is TGCAGTGCTAGACCCACCAGGGTGGGGACGGATACGCAGTATTTT. Protein: CSARPTRVGTDTQYF. The chain has TRBV20-1 and TRBJ2-3; D is perhaps TRBD1 or TRBD2 (5 bases each). The germline CDR1 and CDR2 sequences are DFQATT and SNEGSKA (reference sequence). The CDR3 is 15 residues long. Trimming took off 2 bases at V and 6 bases at J, with 18 bases between the two ends.